The 12 T cell receptor beta chains in this list originate from one sample, sequenced in a study of radiotherapy plus CTLA-4 blockade in lung cancer. The method was immunoSEQ multiplex PCR; TCRdb's version includes in-frame clones alone and lacks a portion of them. This sample has tens of thousands of clones, with approximately 86% found just once. The sequenced sample was peripheral blood, obtained from a patient treated with radiotherapy plus ipilimumab. Source of these receptors: a human donor with non-small cell lung cancer who had a partial response to radiotherapy plus ipilimumab.

The chain has TRBV2 and TRBJ1-2, with 11 bases that match TRBD1. CDR3 size: 15 residues. V dropped 6 bases and J dropped 2; count of bases not matched to a gene: 5. Germline values: CDR1 SNHLY, CDR2 FYNNEI. CDR3 nucleotide sequence: TGTGCCAGCAGCCGGACAGGGGGCGCAAACTATGGCTACACCTTC. It yields the protein CASSRTGGANYGYTF.

The chain has TRBV5-1 and TRBJ1-4, with 9 bases fitting TRBD1. This CDR3 spans 15 amino acids. The J segment lost 7 bases and the V segment lost 4 bases, leaving 8 bases of the junction unmatched. The germline V gene encodes CDR1 SGHRS and CDR2 YFSETQ. CDR3 in amino acids: CASSERQGGSEKLFF. As DNA, the CDR3 is TGCGCCAGCAGCGAGAGACAGGGGGGGAGTGAAAAACTGTTTTTT.

The chain combines TRBV5-1 with TRBJ2-1; 15 bases fit TRBD2. The CDR3 covers 15 residues. V lost 3 bases and J lost 8; bases outside the gene matches: 3. From germline, CDR1 is SGHRS and CDR2 YFSETQ. The CDR3 DNA sequence: TGCGCCAGCAGCTCCGGACTAGCGGGAGGGTATGAGCAGTTCTTC. This gives the protein CASSSGLAGGYEQFF.

The V gene is TRBV13, the J gene TRBJ2-7, with D tentatively TRBD2 (5 bases). Trimming pared 5 bases from V and 0 bases from J, leaving 8 bases between. This CDR3 region has 13 residues. Germline V gives CDR1 PRHDT, CDR2 FYEKMQ (reference sequence). The CDR3 protein is CASSTGDSYEQYF. In DNA form, the CDR3 reads TGTGCCAGCAGCACCGGGGACTCCTACGAGCAGTACTTC.

CDR3 in DNA: TGTGCCAGCAGTTACTCGGCGGGAGCTAGGGATACGCAGTATTTT. Protein: CASSYSAGARDTQYF. This chain joins TRBV6-5 and TRBJ2-3, with 7 bases identical to TRBD2. CDR3 length: 15 amino acids. Trimming took 0 bases from V and 6 from J; bases not matched to a gene: 6. Germline V CDR1 and CDR2: MNHEY, SVGAGI.

The J gene is TRBJ2-3, the V gene TRBV5-1, with a weak D call TRBD2 (5 bases). The CDR3 is 15 amino acids. Germline-derived CDR1 and CDR2 are SGHRS and YFSETQ. V gave up 5 bases and J gave up 0 bases, with 13 bases separating them. Written as DNA, the CDR3 is TGCGCCAGCAGTTCGAGCGGAACTAGCACAGATACGCAGTATTTT. This encodes CASSSSGTSTDTQYF. Full variable domain (rest looked up from reference TRBV5-1 and TRBJ2-3): KAGVTQTPRYLIKTRGQQVTLSCSPISGHRSVSWYQQTPGQGLQFLFEYFSETQRNKGNFPGRFSGRQFSNSRSEMNVSTLELGDSALYLCASSSSGTSTDTQYFGPGTRLTVL.

This chain uses TRBV14 with TRBJ2-5, with a tentative D call TRBD1 (6 bases). This CDR3 spans 16 amino acids. Germline V gene lookup returns CDR1 SGHDN and CDR2 FVKESK. With 5 bases removed from V and 5 bases from J, the gap between germline ends came to 21 bases. CDR3 residues: CASSSYGTRWGETQYF. CDR3 in DNA: TGTGCCAGCAGCTCATACGGGACAAGATGGGGGGAGACCCAGTACTTC.

J is TRBJ2-1 and V is TRBV28; D is possibly TRBD2 (5 bases). Germline V gene sequence: CDR1 MDHEN, CDR2 SYDVKM. The CDR3 runs 15 residues. V gave up 6 bases and J gave up 2 bases, with 14 bases separating them. The CDR3 DNA reads as TGTGCCAGCAGAGAACAGAGCGGAGCCTACAATGAGCAGTTCTTC. Translating gives CASREQSGAYNEQFF.

The J gene is TRBJ2-2, the V gene TRBV11-2; 8 bases agree with TRBD2. Germline V gives CDR1 SGHAT, CDR2 FQNNGV. J gave up 7 bases and V 4 bases, and 8 bases lay outside the gene matches. CDR3 length equals 15 residues. The CDR3 coding sequence is TGTGCCAGCAGCTACGGGACTAGTGGAGTCGGGGAGCTGTTTTTT. This encodes CASSYGTSGVGELFF.

The CDR3 coding sequence is TGTGCCAGCAGTTTTGCGGCAGGCAATCAGCCCCAGCATTTT. Translated, it gives CASSFAAGNQPQHF. The chain links TRBV28 to TRBJ1-5; D not resolved. Trimming pared 3 bases from V and 2 bases from J, leaving 8 bases between. CDR1 and CDR2 (germline): MDHEN, SYDVKM. CDR3 length: 14 amino acids.

The chain employs TRBV28 and TRBJ1-2; tentatively, D is TRBD1 (5 bases). This CDR3 comprises 11 residues. CDR1 and CDR2 from the germline V gene are MDHEN and SYDVKM. Trimming left V 2 bases short and J 13 bases short, with 11 bases between. The CDR3 sequence: CASSLGARRTF. The DNA of the CDR3 is TGTGCCAGCAGTTTAGGGGCCCGTCGCACCTTC.

The V call is TRBV2, the J call TRBJ2-3; 7 nucleotides align to TRBD1. Germline-derived CDR1 and CDR2 are SNHLY and FYNNEI. V shed 7 bases, J shed 2 bases, and the junction held 9 bases outside the gene matches. This CDR3 is 15 amino acids long. The DNA for the CDR3 is TGTGCCAGCACGTTGGATCAGGGGGACACAGATACGCAGTATTTT. Translation: CASTLDQGDTDTQYF. Looking up the rest from reference TRBV2 and TRBJ2-3 gives the full variable domain: EPEVTQTPSHQVTQMGQEVILRCVPISNHLYFYWYRQILGQKVEFLVSFYNNEISEKSEIFDDQFSVERPDGSNFTLKIRSTKLEDSAMYFCASTLDQGDTDTQYFGPGTRLTVL.